This T cell receptor (beta chain) is drawn from a study of somatic mutations in cytotoxic T cells in rheumatoid arthritis. The V gene end was trimmed by 6 bases and the J gene end by 3 bases; junction bases not matched to a gene: 1. CDR3 size: 13 residues. In germline, CDR1 is MNHNS, CDR2 SASEGT. TCRdb's table, derived via immunoSEQ multiplex PCR, lists solely in-frame clones and lacks some. Of about 14,000 clones in the sample, around 74% were seen once. The clonotype comes from an adult with rheumatoid arthritis. Sequenced input: CD8+ T cells sorted from blood. The chain couples TRBV6-1 to TRBJ1-1; 10 bases fit TRBD1. The CDR3 here is CASRTGGHTEAFF. The CDR3 nucleotides read TGTGCCAGCAGGACAGGGGGCCACACTGAAGCTTTCTTT.